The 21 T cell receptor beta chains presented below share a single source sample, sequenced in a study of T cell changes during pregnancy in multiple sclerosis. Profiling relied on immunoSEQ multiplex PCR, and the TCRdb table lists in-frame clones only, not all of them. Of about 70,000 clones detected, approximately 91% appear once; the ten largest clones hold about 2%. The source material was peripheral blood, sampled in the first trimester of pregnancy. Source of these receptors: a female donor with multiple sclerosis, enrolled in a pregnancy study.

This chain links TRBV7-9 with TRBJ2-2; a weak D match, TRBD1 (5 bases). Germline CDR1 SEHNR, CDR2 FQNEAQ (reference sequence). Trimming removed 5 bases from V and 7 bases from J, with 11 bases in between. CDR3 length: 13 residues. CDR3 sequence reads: CASSLQGHGELFF. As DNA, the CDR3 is TGTGCCAGCAGCCTCCAGGGTCACGGGGAGCTGTTTTTT.

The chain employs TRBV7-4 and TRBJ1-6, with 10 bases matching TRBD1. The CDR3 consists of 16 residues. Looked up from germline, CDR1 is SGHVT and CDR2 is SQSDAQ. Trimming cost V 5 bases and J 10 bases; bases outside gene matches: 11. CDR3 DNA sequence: TGTGCCAGCAGCGGTCCCGGGACAGGGGAGGGATCACCCCTCCACTTT. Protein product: CASSGPGTGEGSPLHF. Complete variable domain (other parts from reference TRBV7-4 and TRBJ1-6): GAGVSQSPRYKVAKRGRDVALRCDSISGHVTLYWYRQTLGQGSEVLTYSQSDAQRDKSGRPSGRFSAERPERSVSTLKIQRTEQGDSAVYLCASSGPGTGEGSPLHFGNGTRLTVT.

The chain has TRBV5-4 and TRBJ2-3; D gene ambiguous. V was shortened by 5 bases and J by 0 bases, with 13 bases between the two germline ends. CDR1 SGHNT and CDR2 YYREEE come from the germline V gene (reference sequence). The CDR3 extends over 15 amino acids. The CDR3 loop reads CASRPGTESTDTQYF. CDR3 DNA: TGTGCCAGCAGGCCCGGTACAGAGAGCACAGATACGCAGTATTTT.

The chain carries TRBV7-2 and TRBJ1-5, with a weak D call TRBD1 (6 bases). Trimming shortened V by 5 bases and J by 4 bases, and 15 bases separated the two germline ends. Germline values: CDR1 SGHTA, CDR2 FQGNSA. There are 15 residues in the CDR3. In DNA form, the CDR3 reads TGTGCCAGCAGCCACTCGACAGGCCGAAATCAGCCCCAGCATTTT. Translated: CASSHSTGRNQPQHF.

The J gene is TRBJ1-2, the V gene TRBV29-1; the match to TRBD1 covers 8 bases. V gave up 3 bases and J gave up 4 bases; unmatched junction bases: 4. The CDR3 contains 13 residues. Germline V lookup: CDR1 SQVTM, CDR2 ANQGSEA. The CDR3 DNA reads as TGCAGCGTTGACCCGACAGGGGTCTATGGCTACACCTTC. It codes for CSVDPTGVYGYTF.

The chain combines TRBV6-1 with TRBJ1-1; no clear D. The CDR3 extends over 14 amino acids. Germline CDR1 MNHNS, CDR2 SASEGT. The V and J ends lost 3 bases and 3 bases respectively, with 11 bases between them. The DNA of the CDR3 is TGTGCCAGCAGTGATACCACGTCGGACACTGAAGCTTTCTTT. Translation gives CASSDTTSDTEAFF.

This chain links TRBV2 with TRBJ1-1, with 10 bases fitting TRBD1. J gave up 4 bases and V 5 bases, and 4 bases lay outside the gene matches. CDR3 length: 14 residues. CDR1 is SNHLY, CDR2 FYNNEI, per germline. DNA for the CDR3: TGTGCCAGCAGTCAGGACAGGGGGAGCACTGAAGCTTTCTTT. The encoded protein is CASSQDRGSTEAFF. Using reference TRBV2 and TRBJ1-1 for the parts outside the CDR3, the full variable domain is EPEVTQTPSHQVTQMGQEVILRCVPISNHLYFYWYRQILGQKVEFLVSFYNNEISEKSEIFDDQFSVERPDGSNFTLKIRSTKLEDSAMYFCASSQDRGSTEAFFGQGTRLTVV.

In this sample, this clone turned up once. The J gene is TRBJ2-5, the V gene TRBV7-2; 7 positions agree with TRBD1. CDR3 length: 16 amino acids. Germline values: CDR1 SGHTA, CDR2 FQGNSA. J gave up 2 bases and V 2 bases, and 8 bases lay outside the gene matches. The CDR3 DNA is TGTGCCAGCAGCTTAAAATTTCGGACAGGTCAAGAGACCCAGTACTTC. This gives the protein CASSLKFRTGQETQYF.

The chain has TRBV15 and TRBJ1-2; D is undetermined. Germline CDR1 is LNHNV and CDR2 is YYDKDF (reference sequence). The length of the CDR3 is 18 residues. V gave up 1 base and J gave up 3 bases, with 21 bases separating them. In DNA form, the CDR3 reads TGTGCCACCAGCAGAGTAAGAGGACTAAACCACTTGGACTATGGCTACACCTTC. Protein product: CATSRVRGLNHLDYGYTF.

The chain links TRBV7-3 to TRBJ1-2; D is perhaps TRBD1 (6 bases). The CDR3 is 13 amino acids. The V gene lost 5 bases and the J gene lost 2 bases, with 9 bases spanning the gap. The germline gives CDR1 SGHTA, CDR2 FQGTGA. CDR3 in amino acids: CASSAQGNYGYTF. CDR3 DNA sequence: TGTGCCAGCAGCGCCCAGGGGAACTATGGCTACACCTTC. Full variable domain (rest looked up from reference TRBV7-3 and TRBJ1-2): GAGVSQTPSNKVTEKGKYVELRCDPISGHTALYWYRQSLGQGPEFLIYFQGTGAADDSGLPNDRFFAVRPEGSVSTLKIQRTERGDSAVYLCASSAQGNYGYTFGSGTRLTVV.

CDR3 amino acids: CASSLTGSYNSPLHF. CDR3 coding DNA: TGTGCCAGCAGTTTAACAGGCTCCTATAATTCACCCCTCCACTTT. The V call is TRBV27, the J call TRBJ1-6; D perhaps matches TRBD1 (5 bases). V was clipped by 2 bases and J by 0 bases, with 5 bases between them. CDR3 length: 15 residues. Germline CDR1 is MNHEY and CDR2 is SMNVEV (reference sequence).

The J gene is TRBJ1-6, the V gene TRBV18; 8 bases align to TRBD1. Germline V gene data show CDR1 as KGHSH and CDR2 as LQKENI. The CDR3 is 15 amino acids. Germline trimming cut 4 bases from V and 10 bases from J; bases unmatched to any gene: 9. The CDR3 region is CASSLTDRGQSPLHF. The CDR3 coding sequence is TGTGCCAGCTCACTCACCGACAGGGGTCAGTCACCCCTCCACTTT.

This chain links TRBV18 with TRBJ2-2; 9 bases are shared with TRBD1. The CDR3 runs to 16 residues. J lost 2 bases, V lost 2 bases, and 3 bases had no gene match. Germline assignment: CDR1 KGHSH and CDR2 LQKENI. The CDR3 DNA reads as TGTGCCAGCTCACCAGTGACAGGGGGAAACACCGGGGAGCTGTTTTTT. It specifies CASSPVTGGNTGELFF. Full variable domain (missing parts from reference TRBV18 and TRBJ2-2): NAGVMQNPRHLVRRRGQEARLRCSPMKGHSHVYWYRQLPEEGLKFMVYLQKENIIDESGMPKERFSAEFPKEGPSILRIQQVVRGDSAAYFCASSPVTGGNTGELFFGEGSRLTVL.

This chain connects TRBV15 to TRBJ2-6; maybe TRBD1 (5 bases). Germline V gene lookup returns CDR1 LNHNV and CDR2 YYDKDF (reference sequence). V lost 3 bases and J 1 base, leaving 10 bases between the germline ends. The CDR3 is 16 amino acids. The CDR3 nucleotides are TGTGCCACCAGCAGCTATCAGGGATCTGGGGCCAACGTCCTGACTTTC. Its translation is CATSSYQGSGANVLTF.

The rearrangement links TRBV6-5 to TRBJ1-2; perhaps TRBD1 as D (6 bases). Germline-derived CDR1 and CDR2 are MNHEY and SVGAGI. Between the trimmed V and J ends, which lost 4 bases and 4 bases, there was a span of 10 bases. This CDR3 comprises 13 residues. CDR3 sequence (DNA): TGTGCCAGCAGTTCAGGGGCCCGCTATGGCTACACCTTC. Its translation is CASSSGARYGYTF.

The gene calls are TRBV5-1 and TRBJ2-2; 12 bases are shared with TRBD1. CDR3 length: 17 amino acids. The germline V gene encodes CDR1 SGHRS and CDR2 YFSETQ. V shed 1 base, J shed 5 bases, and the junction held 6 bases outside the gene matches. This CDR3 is CASSLSGTGGGTGELFF. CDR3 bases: TGCGCCAGCAGCTTGTCCGGGACAGGGGGCGGAACCGGGGAGCTGTTTTTT.

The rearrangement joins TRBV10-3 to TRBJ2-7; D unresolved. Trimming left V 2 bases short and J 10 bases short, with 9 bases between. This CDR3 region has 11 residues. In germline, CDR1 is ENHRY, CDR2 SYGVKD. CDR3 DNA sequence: TGTGCCATCAGTGAGGCCCGAGGCCAGTACTTC. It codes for CAISEARGQYF.

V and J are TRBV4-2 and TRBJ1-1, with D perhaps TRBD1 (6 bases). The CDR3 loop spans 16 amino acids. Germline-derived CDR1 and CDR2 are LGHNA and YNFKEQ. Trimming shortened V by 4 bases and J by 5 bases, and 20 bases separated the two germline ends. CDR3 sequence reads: CASSPLILQGGTEAFF. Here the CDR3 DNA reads TGTGCCAGCAGCCCGCTCATATTACAGGGAGGGACTGAAGCTTTCTTT.

The CDR3: CASSSGVSHYGYTF. CDR3 in DNA: TGTGCCAGCAGTTCAGGGGTCTCCCACTATGGCTACACCTTC. The V call is TRBV7-3, the J call TRBJ1-2, with D maybe TRBD1 (6 bases). V gave up 6 bases and J gave up 3 bases, with 14 bases separating them. The V gene's germline CDR1 is SGHTA and CDR2 FQGTGA. The CDR3 covers 14 residues.

The CDR3, as DNA: TGTGCCAGCAGTGAGGGCAGCGGGTATGGCTACACCTTC. Translating gives CASSEGSGYGYTF. The chain is built from TRBV2 and TRBJ1-2; D call uncertain. The germline V gene has CDR1 SNHLY and CDR2 FYNNEI. The CDR3 runs to 13 residues. The ends were cut back, 3 bases at V and 5 bases at J, with 10 bases in the middle.

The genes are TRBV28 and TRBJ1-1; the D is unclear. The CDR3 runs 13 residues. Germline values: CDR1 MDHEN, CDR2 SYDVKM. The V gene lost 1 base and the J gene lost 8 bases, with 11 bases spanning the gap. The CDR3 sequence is CASSLLSRWEAFF. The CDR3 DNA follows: TGTGCCAGCAGTTTATTATCCCGGTGGGAAGCTTTCTTT.